The rows below give T cell receptor beta chains drawn from one sample of a study of OX40 agonist ivuxolimab in advanced cancers. TCRdb's table, derived via immunoSEQ multiplex PCR, lists solely in-frame clones and lacks some. The sample lists 65,000 to 95,000 clones, around 85% occurring once. The sample consisted of CD4+ or CD8+ T cells sorted from blood, taken in a trial of the OX40 agonist ivuxolimab. Every receptor here comes from an adult with an advanced solid tumor such as melanoma, head and neck, liver or kidney cancer. CDR3s include the opening cysteine and the closing phenylalanine or tryptophan. Each record gives: J gene, clone size, V gene, D gene, CDR3 length, CDR3 protein, CDR3 DNA. A D gene is named only where the DNA matches it firmly. Size is omitted from some rows. Given values are once, few, many or a class for expanded clones.

j_gene: TRBJ2-1; abundance: .; v_gene: TRBV18; d_gene: TRBD2; len: 16; CDR3aa: CASSWTSGVRRNEQFF; CDR3nt: TGTGCCAGCTCATGGACTAGCGGAGTTAGGCGCAATGAGCAGTTCTTC
j_gene: TRBJ2-3; abundance: .; v_gene: TRBV30; d_gene: TRBD2; len: 13; CDR3aa: CAYLAGQTDTQYF; CDR3nt: TGTGCTTACCTAGCGGGACAGACAGATACGCAGTATTTT
j_gene: TRBJ2-5; abundance: once; v_gene: TRBV6-5; d_gene: .; len: 13; CDR3aa: CASSPESPETQYF; CDR3nt: TGTGCCAGCAGTCCAGAGAGTCCGGAGACCCAGTACTTC
j_gene: TRBJ2-4; abundance: once; v_gene: TRBV9; d_gene: .; len: 14; CDR3aa: CASSVGGYGNIQYF; CDR3nt: TGTGCCAGCAGCGTAGGAGGTTATGGGAACATTCAGTACTTC
j_gene: TRBJ2-7; abundance: .; v_gene: TRBV4-3; d_gene: TRBD1; len: 14; CDR3aa: CASSQDMTGREQYF; CDR3nt: TGCGCCAGCAGCCAAGACATGACAGGGCGGGAGCAGTACTTC
j_gene: TRBJ2-3; abundance: .; v_gene: TRBV21-1; d_gene: .; len: 16; CDR3aa: CASRIAAQARPDTQYF; CDR3nt: TGTGCCAGCAGGATAGCGGCCCAAGCTAGACCAGATACGCAGTATTTT
j_gene: TRBJ1-2; abundance: .; v_gene: TRBV11-3; d_gene: TRBD1; len: 16; CDR3aa: CASSPGGTGGTDGYTF; CDR3nt: TGTGCCAGCAGCCCGGGGGGAACAGGAGGGACAGATGGCTACACCTTC
j_gene: TRBJ1-3; abundance: .; v_gene: TRBV9; d_gene: .; len: 11; CDR3aa: CASSSGNTIYF; CDR3nt: TGTGCCAGTTCTTCTGGAAACACCATATATTTT
j_gene: TRBJ1-1; abundance: .; v_gene: TRBV28; d_gene: .; len: 12; CDR3aa: CASSLGHIEAFF; CDR3nt: TGTGCCAGCAGTTTAGGGCACATTGAAGCTTTCTTT
j_gene: TRBJ1-2; abundance: few; v_gene: TRBV2; d_gene: .; len: 13; CDR3aa: CASSWAGDYGYTF; CDR3nt: TGTGCCAGCAGTTGGGCAGGGGACTATGGCTACACCTTC
j_gene: TRBJ1-2; abundance: .; v_gene: TRBV19; d_gene: .; len: 14; CDR3aa: CASSSLQPNYGYTF; CDR3nt: TGTGCCAGTAGTTCCTTACAGCCCAACTATGGCTACACCTTC
j_gene: TRBJ2-7; abundance: .; v_gene: TRBV7-2; d_gene: .; len: 15; CDR3aa: CASSPGQRAAYEQYF; CDR3nt: TGTGCCAGCAGCCCAGGGCAGCGGGCGGCCTACGAGCAGTACTTC
j_gene: TRBJ2-1; abundance: .; v_gene: TRBV6-5; d_gene: .; len: 14; CDR3aa: CASSYQTRLGEQFF; CDR3nt: TGTGCCAGCAGTTACCAGACTAGGCTGGGTGAGCAGTTCTTC
j_gene: TRBJ1-5; abundance: few; v_gene: TRBV7-9; d_gene: .; len: 13; CDR3aa: CASSSGLDQPQHF; CDR3nt: TGTGCCAGCAGCTCTGGACTAGATCAGCCCCAGCATTTT
j_gene: TRBJ2-1; abundance: few; v_gene: TRBV7-9; d_gene: TRBD2; len: 14; CDR3aa: CASSLSRGGNEQFF; CDR3nt: TGTGCCAGCAGCTTAAGTCGGGGGGGAAATGAGCAGTTCTTC
j_gene: TRBJ2-5; abundance: .; v_gene: TRBV4-2; d_gene: .; len: 15; CDR3aa: CASSQDPGSRETQYF; CDR3nt: TGTGCCAGCAGCCAAGATCCGGGGAGTCGAGAGACCCAGTACTTC
j_gene: TRBJ2-3; abundance: .; v_gene: TRBV28; d_gene: TRBD1; len: 16; CDR3aa: CASSPAGTEATDTQYF; CDR3nt: TGTGCCAGCAGCCCAGCCGGGACAGAAGCCACAGATACGCAGTATTTT
j_gene: TRBJ2-5; abundance: .; v_gene: TRBV5-1; d_gene: .; len: 13; CDR3aa: CASSLGLQETQYF; CDR3nt: TGCGCCAGCAGCTTGGGACTACAAGAGACCCAGTACTTC
j_gene: TRBJ1-5; abundance: .; v_gene: TRBV7-2; d_gene: .; len: 14; CDR3aa: CASSLGYSNQPQHF; CDR3nt: TGTGCCAGCAGCTTGGGGTATAGCAATCAGCCCCAGCATTTT
j_gene: TRBJ2-7; abundance: .; v_gene: TRBV5-8; d_gene: .; len: 11; CDR3aa: CASSRGKEQYF; CDR3nt: TGTGCCAGCAGTAGGGGTAAGGAGCAGTACTTC
j_gene: TRBJ1-1; abundance: .; v_gene: TRBV6-6; d_gene: .; len: 15; CDR3aa: CASSPSRVLNTEAFF; CDR3nt: TGTGCCAGCAGTCCCTCGCGGGTTTTGAACACTGAAGCTTTCTTT
j_gene: TRBJ2-6; abundance: .; v_gene: TRBV19; d_gene: TRBD2; len: 17; CDR3aa: CASRGTTDLSGANVLTF; CDR3nt: TGTGCCAGTCGGGGGACTACAGATCTCTCTGGGGCCAACGTCCTGACTTTC
j_gene: TRBJ2-7; abundance: .; v_gene: TRBV7-2; d_gene: .; len: 12; CDR3aa: CASSPSSYEQYF; CDR3nt: TGTGCCAGCAGCCCCAGCTCCTACGAGCAGTACTTC
j_gene: TRBJ1-2; abundance: .; v_gene: TRBV28; d_gene: .; len: 14; CDR3aa: CASSLFAQHYGYTF; CDR3nt: TGTGCCAGCAGTTTATTCGCGCAGCACTATGGCTACACCTTC
j_gene: TRBJ2-3; abundance: .; v_gene: TRBV4-1; d_gene: TRBD2; len: 18; CDR3aa: CASSRKEVAGDWTDTQYF; CDR3nt: TGCGCCAGCAGCAGGAAAGAAGTAGCGGGTGACTGGACAGATACGCAGTATTTT
j_gene: TRBJ2-1; abundance: .; v_gene: TRBV7-9; d_gene: TRBD2; len: 14; CDR3aa: CASSPRTSGNEQFF; CDR3nt: TGTGCCAGCAGCCCAAGGACTAGCGGTAATGAGCAGTTCTTC
j_gene: TRBJ2-5; abundance: .; v_gene: TRBV20-1; d_gene: .; len: 10; CDR3aa: CSATVETQYF; CDR3nt: TGCAGTGCTACGGTGGAGACCCAGTACTTC
j_gene: TRBJ2-5; abundance: .; v_gene: TRBV15; d_gene: .; len: 17; CDR3aa: CATSRDRGRVSGETQYF; CDR3nt: TGTGCCACCAGCAGAGATAGGGGCAGGGTCTCGGGGGAGACCCAGTACTTC
j_gene: TRBJ2-7; abundance: .; v_gene: TRBV6-1; d_gene: .; len: 16; CDR3aa: CASSEIGGGPLNEQYF; CDR3nt: TGTGCCAGCAGTGAGATAGGGGGAGGGCCTTTGAACGAGCAGTACTTC
j_gene: TRBJ2-7; abundance: few; v_gene: TRBV28; d_gene: TRBD2; len: 13; CDR3aa: CASSITFSGEQYF; CDR3nt: TGTGCCAGCAGTATAACCTTTAGCGGGGAGCAGTACTTC
j_gene: TRBJ2-1; abundance: .; v_gene: TRBV5-1; d_gene: TRBD2; len: 15; CDR3aa: CASSVGLAGEREQFF; CDR3nt: TGCGCCAGCAGCGTTGGACTAGCGGGAGAACGTGAGCAGTTCTTC
j_gene: TRBJ2-7; abundance: few; v_gene: TRBV30; d_gene: .; len: 13; CDR3aa: CAWTDGRVDEQYF; CDR3nt: TGTGCCTGGACAGATGGCAGGGTCGACGAGCAGTACTTC
j_gene: TRBJ2-5; abundance: .; v_gene: TRBV27; d_gene: TRBD2; len: 13; CDR3aa: CASRRLADETQYF; CDR3nt: TGTGCCAGCAGGCGACTAGCGGACGAGACCCAGTACTTC
j_gene: TRBJ2-2; abundance: .; v_gene: TRBV19; d_gene: TRBD2; len: 15; CDR3aa: CASKLSGRETGELFF; CDR3nt: TGTGCCAGTAAATTAAGCGGGAGGGAGACCGGGGAGCTGTTTTTT
j_gene: TRBJ1-2; abundance: .; v_gene: TRBV19; d_gene: .; len: 15; CDR3aa: CASSIMSAGHYGYTF; CDR3nt: TGTGCCAGTAGTATAATGTCCGCGGGACATTATGGCTACACCTTC
j_gene: TRBJ2-7; abundance: .; v_gene: TRBV19; d_gene: TRBD2; len: 15; CDR3aa: CASSITAGEFYEQYF; CDR3nt: TGTGCCAGTAGTATCACAGCGGGAGAGTTCTACGAGCAGTACTTC
j_gene: TRBJ2-3; abundance: few; v_gene: TRBV6-1; d_gene: .; len: 13; CDR3aa: CASSEGTSNTQYF; CDR3nt: TGTGCCAGCAGTGAAGGTACTAGCAATACGCAGTATTTT
j_gene: TRBJ2-7; abundance: .; v_gene: TRBV10-3; d_gene: .; len: 14; CDR3aa: CAISALGRAYEQYF; CDR3nt: TGTGCCATCAGTGCTTTGGGGCGAGCCTACGAGCAGTACTTC
j_gene: TRBJ2-2; abundance: once; v_gene: TRBV7-3; d_gene: .; len: 14; CDR3aa: CASSFQTNTGELFF; CDR3nt: TGTGCCAGCAGCTTTCAGACGAACACCGGGGAGCTGTTTTTT
j_gene: TRBJ1-2; abundance: .; v_gene: TRBV6-5; d_gene: .; len: 16; CDR3aa: CASSSTHGAVQYGYTF; CDR3nt: TGTGCCAGCAGTTCCACTCATGGGGCAGTTCAATATGGCTACACCTTC
j_gene: TRBJ2-2; abundance: .; v_gene: TRBV9; d_gene: .; len: 15; CDR3aa: CASSITGTHTGELFF; CDR3nt: TGTGCCAGCAGCATAACCGGGACCCACACCGGGGAGCTGTTTTTT
j_gene: TRBJ2-5; abundance: .; v_gene: TRBV4-1; d_gene: .; len: 12; CDR3aa: CASSRPQETQYF; CDR3nt: TGCGCCAGCAGCCGCCCACAAGAGACCCAGTACTTC
j_gene: TRBJ1-5; abundance: .; v_gene: TRBV6-5; d_gene: .; len: 14; CDR3aa: CASARAGRNQPQHF; CDR3nt: TGTGCCAGCGCCCGGGCAGGGAGAAATCAGCCCCAGCATTTT
j_gene: TRBJ1-1; abundance: .; v_gene: TRBV5-6; d_gene: .; len: 14; CDR3aa: CASSLIGNSEVAFF; CDR3nt: TGTGCCAGCAGCTTGATAGGGAACTCGGAGGTGGCTTTCTTT
j_gene: TRBJ1-6; abundance: .; v_gene: TRBV30; d_gene: TRBD1; len: 13; CDR3aa: CACPGQGMGPLHF; CDR3nt: TGTGCCTGTCCGGGACAGGGAATGGGACCCCTCCACTTT
j_gene: TRBJ2-7; abundance: once; v_gene: TRBV30; d_gene: .; len: 15; CDR3aa: CAWGKSGSGVREQYF; CDR3nt: TGTGCCTGGGGGAAATCGGGTTCTGGTGTGAGGGAGCAGTACTTC
j_gene: TRBJ2-5; abundance: .; v_gene: TRBV4-1; d_gene: .; len: 15; CDR3aa: CASSQVPGDQETQYF; CDR3nt: TGCGCCAGCAGCCAAGTGCCCGGGGACCAAGAGACCCAGTACTTC
j_gene: TRBJ1-1; abundance: .; v_gene: TRBV28; d_gene: .; len: 13; CDR3aa: CASSRPGYTEAFF; CDR3nt: TGTGCCAGCAGTAGGCCGGGTTACACTGAAGCTTTCTTT
j_gene: TRBJ1-1; abundance: .; v_gene: TRBV28; d_gene: .; len: 16; CDR3aa: CASSLETGRMNTEAFF; CDR3nt: TGTGCCAGCAGTTTAGAGACAGGACGGATGAACACTGAAGCTTTCTTT
j_gene: TRBJ2-6; abundance: .; v_gene: TRBV30; d_gene: .; len: 17; CDR3aa: CAWRSSGVRGGANVLTF; CDR3nt: TGTGCCTGGAGATCTTCAGGGGTGCGGGGTGGGGCCAACGTCCTGACTTTC
j_gene: TRBJ1-2; abundance: .; v_gene: TRBV6-1; d_gene: .; len: 12; CDR3aa: CASSAPTYGYTF; CDR3nt: TGTGCCAGCAGTGCCCCAACCTATGGCTACACCTTC
j_gene: TRBJ2-3; abundance: .; v_gene: TRBV14; d_gene: .; len: 17; CDR3aa: CASSQDKAATSTDTQYF; CDR3nt: TGTGCCAGCAGCCAAGATAAGGCCGCCACGAGCACAGATACGCAGTATTTT
j_gene: TRBJ2-1; abundance: .; v_gene: TRBV10-3; d_gene: TRBD2; len: 17; CDR3aa: CAIQGGAMTSGYNEQFF; CDR3nt: TGTGCCATCCAAGGCGGGGCGATGACTAGCGGTTACAATGAGCAGTTCTTC
j_gene: TRBJ1-4; abundance: .; v_gene: TRBV4-2; d_gene: .; len: 14; CDR3aa: CASSLQQPNEKLFF; CDR3nt: TGTGCCAGCAGCCTACAGCAACCAAATGAAAAACTGTTTTTT
j_gene: TRBJ2-2; abundance: .; v_gene: TRBV7-3; d_gene: TRBD1; len: 16; CDR3aa: CASSLTGTEHTGELFF; CDR3nt: TGTGCCAGCAGCTTAACCGGGACAGAGCACACCGGGGAGCTGTTTTTT
j_gene: TRBJ2-7; abundance: .; v_gene: TRBV27; d_gene: .; len: 13; CDR3aa: CASSHGQNYEQYF; CDR3nt: TGTGCCAGCAGTCACGGACAGAACTACGAGCAGTACTTC
j_gene: TRBJ2-7; abundance: .; v_gene: TRBV7-9; d_gene: TRBD1; len: 14; CDR3aa: CASSPRDRTYEQYF; CDR3nt: TGTGCCAGCAGCCCCCGGGACAGGACCTACGAGCAGTACTTC
j_gene: TRBJ2-1; abundance: .; v_gene: TRBV2; d_gene: TRBD2; len: 15; CDR3aa: CASSEVGTRYNEQFF; CDR3nt: TGTGCCAGCAGTGAAGTCGGGACTAGATACAATGAGCAGTTCTTC
j_gene: TRBJ1-2; abundance: .; v_gene: TRBV15; d_gene: .; len: 16; CDR3aa: CATSRETGSANYGYTF; CDR3nt: TGTGCCACCAGCAGAGAAACAGGGTCGGCTAACTATGGCTACACCTTC
j_gene: TRBJ1-1; abundance: .; v_gene: TRBV5-5; d_gene: .; len: 13; CDR3aa: CASSAAGYTEAFF; CDR3nt: TGTGCCAGCAGCGCCGCCGGGTACACTGAAGCTTTCTTT